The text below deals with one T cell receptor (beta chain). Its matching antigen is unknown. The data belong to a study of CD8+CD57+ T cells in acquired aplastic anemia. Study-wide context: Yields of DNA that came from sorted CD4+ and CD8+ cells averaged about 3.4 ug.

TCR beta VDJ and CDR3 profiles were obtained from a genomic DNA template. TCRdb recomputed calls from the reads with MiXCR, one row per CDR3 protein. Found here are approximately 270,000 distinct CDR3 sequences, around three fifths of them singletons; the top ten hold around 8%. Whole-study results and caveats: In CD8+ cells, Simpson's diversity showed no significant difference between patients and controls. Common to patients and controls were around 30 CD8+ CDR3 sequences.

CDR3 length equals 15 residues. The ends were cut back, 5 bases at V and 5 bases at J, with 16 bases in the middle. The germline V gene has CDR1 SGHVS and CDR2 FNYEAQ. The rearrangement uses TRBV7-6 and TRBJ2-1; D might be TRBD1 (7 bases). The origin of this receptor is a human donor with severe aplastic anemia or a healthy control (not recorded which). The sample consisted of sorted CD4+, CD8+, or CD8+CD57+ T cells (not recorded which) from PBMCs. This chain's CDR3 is CASSQRRGPDNEQFF. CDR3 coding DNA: TGTGCCAGCAGCCAGCGGAGGGGGCCGGACAATGAGCAGTTCTTC.